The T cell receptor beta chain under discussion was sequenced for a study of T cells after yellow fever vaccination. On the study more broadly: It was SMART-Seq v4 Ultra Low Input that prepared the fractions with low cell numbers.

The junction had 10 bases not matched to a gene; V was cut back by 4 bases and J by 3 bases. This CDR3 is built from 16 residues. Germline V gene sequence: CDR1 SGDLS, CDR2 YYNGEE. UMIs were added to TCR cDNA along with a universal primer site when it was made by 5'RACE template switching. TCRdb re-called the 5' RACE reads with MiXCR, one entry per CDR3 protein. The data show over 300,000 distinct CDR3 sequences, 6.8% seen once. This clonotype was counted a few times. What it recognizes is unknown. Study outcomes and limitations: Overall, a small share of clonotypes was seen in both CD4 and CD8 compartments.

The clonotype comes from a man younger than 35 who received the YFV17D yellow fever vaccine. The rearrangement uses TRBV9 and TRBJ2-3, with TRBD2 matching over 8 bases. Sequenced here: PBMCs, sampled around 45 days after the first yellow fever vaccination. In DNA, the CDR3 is TGTGCCAGCAGCACCCAAGCGGGGGAGGGGACAGATACGCAGTATTTT. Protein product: CASSTQAGEGTDTQYF. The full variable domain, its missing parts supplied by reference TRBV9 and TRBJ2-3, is DSGVTQTPKHLITATGQRVTLRCSPRSGDLSVYWYQQSLDQGLQFLIQYYNGEERAKGNILERFSAQQFPDLHSELNLSSLELGDSALYFCASSTQAGEGTDTQYFGPGTRLTVL.